The rows below give T cell receptor beta chains drawn from one sample of a study of cytomegalovirus exposure and HLA in healthy donors. Repertoires were generated with immunoSEQ multiplex PCR, while TCRdb's copy carries only in-frame clones and drops some. This sample's table reports 90,000 to 130,000 clones. The sample comprised PBMCs. The receptor set was obtained from a man younger than 40 in good health and CMV-seronegative. The CDR3 runs from the conserved cysteine through the conserved F or W. A D gene is named only where the DNA matches it firmly.

j_call v_call d_call cdr3_aa cdr3_nt
TRBJ1-5 TRBV7-2 . CASSSSQGDGQPQHF TGTGCCAGCAGCTCCAGCCAGGGTGACGGACAGCCCCAGCATTTT
TRBJ1-1 TRBV27 TRBD1 CASSLPGTGAFF TGTGCCAGCAGTTTACCGGGGACAGGGGCTTTCTTT
TRBJ2-5 TRBV27 TRBD2 CASSLLAGGLETQYF TGTGCCAGCAGTCTACTAGCGGGGGGCCTAGAGACCCAGTACTTC
TRBJ1-6 TRBV9 TRBD1 CASSLGQGLNSPLHF TGTGCCAGCAGCCTGGGACAGGGACTGAATTCACCCCTCCACTTT
TRBJ2-5 TRBV2 TRBD1 CASSEWTGGWETQYF TGTGCCAGCAGTGAATGGACAGGGGGCTGGGAGACCCAGTACTTC
TRBJ2-5 TRBV19 . CASSIARVTQETQYF TGTGCCAGTAGTATAGCCAGGGTGACTCAAGAGACCCAGTACTTC
TRBJ2-4 TRBV5-6 TRBD2 CASSLGGMGGAKNIQYF TGTGCCAGCAGCTTGGGCGGTATGGGAGGGGCCAAAAACATTCAGTACTTC
TRBJ1-1 TRBV15 . CATSRDQGTEAFF TGTGCCACCAGCAGAGATCAGGGCACTGAAGCTTTCTTT
TRBJ2-5 TRBV18 . CASSPRPISGPETQYF TGTGCCAGCTCACCCCGACCGATCAGCGGGCCAGAGACCCAGTACTTC
TRBJ1-1 TRBV5-1 . CASSLATTAEAFF TGCGCCAGCAGCTTGGCGACGACAGCAGAAGCTTTCTTT
TRBJ2-1 TRBV5-5 . CASSLVGSGSSYNEQFF TGTGCCAGCAGCTTGGTAGGTAGCGGAAGCTCCTACAATGAGCAGTTCTTC
TRBJ1-4 TRBV6-6 TRBD1 CASSPQGANEKLFF TGTGCCAGCAGTCCACAGGGGGCTAATGAAAAACTGTTTTTT
TRBJ1-5 TRBV5-6 TRBD1 CASSWGTGGQPQHF TGTGCCAGCAGCTGGGGGACAGGGGGGCAGCCCCAGCATTTT
TRBJ2-5 TRBV28 TRBD1 CASSSTEGARETQYF TGTGCCAGCAGTTCCACCGAGGGGGCGCGGGAGACCCAGTACTTC
TRBJ2-4 TRBV7-6 TRBD2 CASSLARGGLENIQYF TGTGCCAGCAGCTTAGCGCGCGGGGGGCTAGAAAACATTCAGTACTTC
TRBJ2-5 TRBV2 . CASSLDRHQETQYF TGTGCCAGCAGTTTGGACAGACATCAAGAGACCCAGTACTTC
TRBJ2-3 TRBV5-5 TRBD2 CASSLLAGLGDTQYF TGTGCCAGCAGCCTACTAGCGGGGCTTGGGGATACGCAGTATTTT
TRBJ1-2 TRBV28 TRBD1 CATPTGDYGYTF TGTGCCACCCCTACAGGGGACTATGGCTACACCTTC
TRBJ2-2 TRBV18 TRBD1 CASLRDSNSGELFF TGTGCCAGCCTCCGGGACAGTAATAGCGGGGAGCTGTTTTTT
TRBJ1-2 TRBV9 . CASSVSFDSRDYGYTF TGTGCCAGCAGCGTGAGTTTCGACTCTCGGGACTATGGCTACACCTTC
TRBJ1-6 TRBV25-1 . CASSANSPLHF TGTGCCAGCAGTGCGAATTCACCCCTCCACTTT
TRBJ2-5 TRBV7-9 . CASSLVGAGTQYF TGTGCCAGCAGCTTAGTTGGCGCGGGGACCCAGTACTTC
TRBJ1-2 TRBV5-1 . CASSSGMVGGYTF TGCGCCAGCAGCTCAGGGATGGTCGGGGGCTACACCTTC
TRBJ1-2 TRBV19 . CASSRARAGSTNYGYTF TGTGCCAGTAGTAGGGCGCGGGCCGGGAGTACTAACTATGGCTACACCTTC
TRBJ2-6 TRBV4-2 TRBD1 CASSRDLSGTGSGANVLTF TGTGCCAGCAGCCGTGATTTGAGTGGGACAGGCTCTGGGGCCAACGTCCTGACTTTC
TRBJ2-1 TRBV19 TRBD2 CASSIGGGGPSYNEQFF TGTGCCAGTAGTATAGGTGGCGGGGGTCCCTCCTACAATGAGCAGTTCTTC
TRBJ2-1 TRBV15 . CATSRGEPPGDEQFF TGTGCCACCAGCAGAGGGGAACCGCCCGGGGATGAGCAGTTCTTC
TRBJ1-2 TRBV30 TRBD1 CAWSVGQGAWSYTF TGTGCCTGGAGTGTTGGGCAGGGGGCTTGGAGCTACACCTTC
TRBJ2-5 TRBV7-7 TRBD1 CASSVDRGRIETQYF TGTGCCAGCAGCGTTGACAGGGGGCGCATCGAGACCCAGTACTTC
TRBJ2-1 TRBV6-6 TRBD2 CASSLPGTSGVEQFF TGTGCCAGCAGTCTGCCCGGGACTAGCGGGGTTGAGCAGTTCTTC
TRBJ1-3 TRBV11-1 TRBD1 CASSSSDRGNTIYF TGTGCCAGCAGCTCATCGGACAGGGGAAACACCATATATTTT
TRBJ1-1 TRBV28 TRBD1 CASSLTGVFTEAFF TGTGCCAGCAGTTTAACAGGGGTCTTCACTGAAGCTTTCTTT
TRBJ1-2 TRBV7-2 . CASSLATLGRYGYTF TGTGCCAGCAGCTTGGCGACTCTAGGTCGGTATGGCTACACCTTC
TRBJ1-1 TRBV2 TRBD1 CASSGLGTENTEAFF TGTGCCAGCAGTGGACTCGGGACAGAAAACACTGAAGCTTTCTTT
TRBJ2-1 TRBV9 TRBD2 CASSVASTSGGLRQFF TGTGCCAGCAGCGTAGCTAGTACTAGCGGGGGTCTACGGCAGTTCTTC
TRBJ2-7 TRBV11-2 TRBD1 CASSYSGGHEQYF TGTGCCAGCAGTTACTCAGGGGGCCACGAGCAGTACTTC
TRBJ2-7 TRBV10-1 . CASLYPIGRGPLYEQYF TGCGCCAGCCTTTACCCCATTGGCAGGGGCCCACTTTACGAGCAGTACTTC
TRBJ2-1 TRBV4-2 TRBD1 CASSPRGQGNFDEQFF TGTGCCAGCAGCCCCCGGGGACAGGGGAATTTCGATGAGCAGTTCTTC
TRBJ2-5 TRBV14 TRBD1 CASSLGQGRETQYF TGTGCCAGCAGCCTGGGACAGGGTAGAGAGACCCAGTACTTC
TRBJ2-3 TRBV19 TRBD1 CASRSRQGADTQYF TGTGCCAGTAGATCCAGACAGGGGGCAGATACGCAGTATTTT
TRBJ1-2 TRBV7-2 . CASTPGWANYGYTF TGTGCCAGCACCCCAGGGTGGGCCAACTATGGCTACACCTTC
TRBJ2-1 TRBV7-9 . CASSSGGIHEQFF TGTGCCAGCAGCTCTGGAGGCATTCATGAGCAGTTCTTC
TRBJ2-7 TRBV2 . CASSDRRMYGSEQYF TGTGCCAGCAGTGATAGGAGGATGTACGGTAGCGAGCAGTACTTC
TRBJ2-6 TRBV14 . CASSLIYGSGANVLTF TGTGCCAGCAGCCTGATATACGGGTCTGGGGCCAACGTCCTGACTTTC
TRBJ1-5 TRBV28 . CASSFMAQPQHF TGTGCCAGCAGTTTTATGGCTCAGCCCCAGCATTTT
TRBJ2-2 TRBV7-3 . CASSLAAGPTGELFF TGTGCCAGCAGCTTAGCGGCAGGGCCCACCGGGGAGCTGTTTTTT
TRBJ2-1 TRBV19 TRBD2 CASSTTSGGGEQFF TGTGCCAGTAGTACGACTAGCGGGGGGGGTGAGCAGTTCTTC
TRBJ1-6 TRBV27 TRBD1 CASSPRRPRQGSNSPLHF TGTGCCAGCAGTCCCCGGCGGCCCCGACAGGGGAGTAATTCACCCCTCCACTTT
TRBJ2-1 TRBV6-1 . CASSARRGRNEQFF TGTGCCAGCAGCGCGAGGAGGGGGCGGAATGAGCAGTTCTTC
TRBJ1-4 TRBV4-1 TRBD1 CASSQAGTGGEKLFF TGCGCCAGCAGCCAAGCCGGGACAGGGGGCGAAAAACTGTTTTTT
TRBJ2-5 TRBV7-2 TRBD1 CASSATGGRETQYF TGTGCCAGCAGCGCCACAGGGGGTCGGGAGACCCAGTACTTC
TRBJ2-1 TRBV2 TRBD2 CASSGLAGGNEQFF TGTGCCAGCAGTGGTCTAGCGGGGGGGAATGAGCAGTTCTTC
TRBJ1-5 TRBV6-5 . CASSSSVSNQPQHF TGTGCCAGCAGTTCTTCCGTTAGCAATCAGCCCCAGCATTTT
TRBJ2-7 TRBV6-6 TRBD1 CASSYSPGTGLNEQYF TGTGCCAGCAGTTACTCCCCCGGGACAGGGTTAAACGAGCAGTACTTC
TRBJ1-1 TRBV4-3 . CASSQRLEGTEAFF TGCGCCAGCAGCCAAAGACTCGAGGGTACTGAAGCTTTCTTT
TRBJ1-1 TRBV18 . CASSPRLLGSSEAFF TGTGCCAGCTCACCACGATTGCTTGGGAGCTCTGAAGCTTTCTTT
TRBJ1-3 TRBV7-9 TRBD1 CASSNTGVGSGNTIYF TGTGCCAGCAGCAATACAGGGGTGGGGTCTGGAAACACCATATATTTT